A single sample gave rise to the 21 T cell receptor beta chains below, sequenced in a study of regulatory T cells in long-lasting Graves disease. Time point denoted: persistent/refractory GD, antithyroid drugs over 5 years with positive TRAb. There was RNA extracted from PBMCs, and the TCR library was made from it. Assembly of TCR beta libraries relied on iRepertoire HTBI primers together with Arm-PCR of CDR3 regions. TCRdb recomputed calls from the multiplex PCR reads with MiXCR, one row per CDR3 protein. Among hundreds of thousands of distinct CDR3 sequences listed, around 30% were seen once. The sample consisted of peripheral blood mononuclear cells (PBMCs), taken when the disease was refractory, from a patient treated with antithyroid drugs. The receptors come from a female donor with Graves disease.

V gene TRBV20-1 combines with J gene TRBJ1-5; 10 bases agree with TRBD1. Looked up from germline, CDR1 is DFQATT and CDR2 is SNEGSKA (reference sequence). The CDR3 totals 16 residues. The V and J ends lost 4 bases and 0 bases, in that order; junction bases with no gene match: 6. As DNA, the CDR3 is TGCAGTGCTACCGGGACAGGGGATTATAGCAATCAGCCCCAGCATTTT. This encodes CSATGTGDYSNQPQHF.

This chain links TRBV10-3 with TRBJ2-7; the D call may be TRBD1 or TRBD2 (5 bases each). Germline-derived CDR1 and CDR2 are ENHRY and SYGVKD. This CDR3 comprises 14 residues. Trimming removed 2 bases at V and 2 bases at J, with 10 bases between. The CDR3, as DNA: TGTGCCATCAGTGAGGGGACCGTAGCCTACGAGCAGTACTTC. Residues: CAISEGTVAYEQYF.

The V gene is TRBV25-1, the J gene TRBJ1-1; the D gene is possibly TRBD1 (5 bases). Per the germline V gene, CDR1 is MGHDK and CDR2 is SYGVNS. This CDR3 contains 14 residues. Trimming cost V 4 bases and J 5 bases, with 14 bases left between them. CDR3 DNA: TGTGCCAGCAGTGGAGCGGGGGGAGGGACTGAAGCTTTCTTT. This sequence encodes CASSGAGGGTEAFF.

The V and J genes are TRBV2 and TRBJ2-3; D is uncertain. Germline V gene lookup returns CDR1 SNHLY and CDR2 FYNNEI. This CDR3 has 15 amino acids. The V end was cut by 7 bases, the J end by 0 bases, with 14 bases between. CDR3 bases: TGTGCCAGCATCTACACGACGGCTAGCACAGATACGCAGTATTTT. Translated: CASIYTTASTDTQYF. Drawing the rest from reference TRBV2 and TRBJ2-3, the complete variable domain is EPEVTQTPSHQVTQMGQEVILRCVPISNHLYFYWYRQILGQKVEFLVSFYNNEISEKSEIFDDQFSVERPDGSNFTLKIRSTKLEDSAMYFCASIYTTASTDTQYFGPGTRLTVL.

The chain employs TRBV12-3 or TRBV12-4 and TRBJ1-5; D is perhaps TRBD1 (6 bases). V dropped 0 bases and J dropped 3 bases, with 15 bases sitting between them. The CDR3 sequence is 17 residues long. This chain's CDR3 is CASSLALGGAANQPQHF. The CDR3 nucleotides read TGTGCCAGCAGTTTAGCCCTAGGGGGGGCGGCCAATCAGCCCCAGCATTTT.

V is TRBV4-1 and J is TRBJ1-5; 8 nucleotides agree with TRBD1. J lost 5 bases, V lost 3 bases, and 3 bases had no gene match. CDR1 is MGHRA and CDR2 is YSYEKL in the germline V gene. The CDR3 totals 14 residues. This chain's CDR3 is CASSQHRGDQPQHF. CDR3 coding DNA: TGCGCCAGCAGCCAGCACAGGGGGGATCAGCCCCAGCATTTT.

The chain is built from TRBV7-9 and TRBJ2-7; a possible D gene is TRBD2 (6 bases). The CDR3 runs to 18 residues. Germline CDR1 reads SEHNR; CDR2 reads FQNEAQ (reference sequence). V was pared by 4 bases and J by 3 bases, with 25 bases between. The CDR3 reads CASSSHGGFRERFYEQYF. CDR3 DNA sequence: TGTGCCAGCAGCTCACATGGGGGGTTTCGGGAGAGATTCTACGAGCAGTACTTC.

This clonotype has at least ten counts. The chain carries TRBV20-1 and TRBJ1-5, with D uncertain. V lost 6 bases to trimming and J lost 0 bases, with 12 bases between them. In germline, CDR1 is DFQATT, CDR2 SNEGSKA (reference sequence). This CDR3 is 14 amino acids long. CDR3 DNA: TGCAGTGCCAAGACGGATTATAGCAATCAGCCCCAGCATTTT. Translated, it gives CSAKTDYSNQPQHF.

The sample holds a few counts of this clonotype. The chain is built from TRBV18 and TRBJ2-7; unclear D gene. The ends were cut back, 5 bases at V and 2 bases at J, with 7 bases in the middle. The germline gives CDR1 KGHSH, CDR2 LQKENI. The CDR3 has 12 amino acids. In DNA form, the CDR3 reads TGTGCCAGCTCAGACGGAGCCTACGAGCAGTACTTC. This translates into CASSDGAYEQYF.

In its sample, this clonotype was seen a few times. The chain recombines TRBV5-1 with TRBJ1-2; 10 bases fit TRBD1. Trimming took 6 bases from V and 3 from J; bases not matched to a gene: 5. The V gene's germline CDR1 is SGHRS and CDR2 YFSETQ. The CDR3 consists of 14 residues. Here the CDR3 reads CASTLTGGDYGYTF. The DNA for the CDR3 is TGCGCCAGCACCCTGACAGGGGGCGACTATGGCTACACCTTC. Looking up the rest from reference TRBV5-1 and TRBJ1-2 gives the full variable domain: KAGVTQTPRYLIKTRGQQVTLSCSPISGHRSVSWYQQTPGQGLQFLFEYFSETQRNKGNFPGRFSGRQFSNSRSEMNVSTLELGDSALYLCASTLTGGDYGYTFGSGTRLTVV.

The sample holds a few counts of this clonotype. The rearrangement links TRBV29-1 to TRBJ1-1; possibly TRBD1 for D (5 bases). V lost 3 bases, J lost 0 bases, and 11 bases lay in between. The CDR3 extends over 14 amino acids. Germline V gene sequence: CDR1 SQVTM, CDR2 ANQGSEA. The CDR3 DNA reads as TGCAGCGTTGAGGGGGGGGAATTGAACACTGAAGCTTTCTTT. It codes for CSVEGGELNTEAFF.

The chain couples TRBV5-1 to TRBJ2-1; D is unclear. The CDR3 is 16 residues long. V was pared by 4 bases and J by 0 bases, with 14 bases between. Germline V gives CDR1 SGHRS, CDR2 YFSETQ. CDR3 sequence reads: CASSTRALRSYNEQFF. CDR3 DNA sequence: TGCGCCAGCAGCACCCGGGCCTTACGCTCCTACAATGAGCAGTTCTTC.

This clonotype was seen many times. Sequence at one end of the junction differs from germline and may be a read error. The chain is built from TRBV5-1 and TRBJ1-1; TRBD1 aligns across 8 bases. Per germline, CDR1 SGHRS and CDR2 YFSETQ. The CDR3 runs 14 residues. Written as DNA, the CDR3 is TGTGCCAGCAGTTACGGACAGGGGAACACTGAAGCTTTCTTT. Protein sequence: CASSYGQGNTEAFF.

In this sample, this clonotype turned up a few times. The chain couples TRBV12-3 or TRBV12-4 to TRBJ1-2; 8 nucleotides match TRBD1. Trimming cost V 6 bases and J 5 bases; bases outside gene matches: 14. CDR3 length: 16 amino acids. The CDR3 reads CASSSPRQGNAYGYTF. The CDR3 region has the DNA TGTGCCAGCAGCTCCCCCCGACAGGGGAATGCGTATGGCTACACCTTC.

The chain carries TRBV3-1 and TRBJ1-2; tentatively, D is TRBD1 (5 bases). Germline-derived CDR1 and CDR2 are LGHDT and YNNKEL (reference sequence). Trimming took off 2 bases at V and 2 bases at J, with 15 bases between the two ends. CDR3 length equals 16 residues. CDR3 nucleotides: TGTGCCAGCAGCCAAAGGACGGGGCGCGGGAACTATGGCTACACCTTC. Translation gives CASSQRTGRGNYGYTF. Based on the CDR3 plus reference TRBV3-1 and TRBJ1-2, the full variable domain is DTAVSQTPKYLVTQMGNDKSIKCEQNLGHDTMYWYKQDSKKFLKIMFSYNNKELIINETVPNRFSPKSPDKAHLNLHINSLELGDSAVYFCASSQRTGRGNYGYTFGSGTRLTVV.

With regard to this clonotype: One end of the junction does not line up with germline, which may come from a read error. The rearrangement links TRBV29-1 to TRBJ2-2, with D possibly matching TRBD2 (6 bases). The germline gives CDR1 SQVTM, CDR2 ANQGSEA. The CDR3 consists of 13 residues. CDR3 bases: TGCAGCGTTGGAGGGGTGAGCACCGGGGGGCTGTTTTTT. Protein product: CSVGGVSTGGLFF.

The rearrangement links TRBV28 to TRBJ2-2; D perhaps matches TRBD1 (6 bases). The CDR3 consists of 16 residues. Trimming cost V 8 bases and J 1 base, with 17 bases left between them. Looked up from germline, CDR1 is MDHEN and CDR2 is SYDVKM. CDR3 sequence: CASQQGGGVNTGELFF. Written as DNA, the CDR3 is TGTGCCAGCCAACAGGGTGGCGGAGTGAACACCGGGGAGCTGTTTTTT.

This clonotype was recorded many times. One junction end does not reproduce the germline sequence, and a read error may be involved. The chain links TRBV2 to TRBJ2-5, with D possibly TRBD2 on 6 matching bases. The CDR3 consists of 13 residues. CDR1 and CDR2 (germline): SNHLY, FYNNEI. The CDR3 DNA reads TGTGCCAGCAGGGAAGTGGCGGGGGAGACCCAGTACTTC. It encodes CASREVAGETQYF.

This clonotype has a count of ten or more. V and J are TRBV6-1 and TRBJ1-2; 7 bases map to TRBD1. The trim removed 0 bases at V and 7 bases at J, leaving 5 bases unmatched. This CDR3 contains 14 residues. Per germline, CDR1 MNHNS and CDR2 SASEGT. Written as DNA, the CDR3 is TGTGCCAGCAGTGAAGCGGTAACAGGGGCTGGCTACACCTTC. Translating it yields CASSEAVTGAGYTF.

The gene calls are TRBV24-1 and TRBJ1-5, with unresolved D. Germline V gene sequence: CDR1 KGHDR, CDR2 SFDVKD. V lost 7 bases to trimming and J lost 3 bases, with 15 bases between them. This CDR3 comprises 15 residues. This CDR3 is CATSVGPPFNQPQHF. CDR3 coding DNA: TGTGCCACCAGCGTAGGACCTCCCTTCAATCAGCCCCAGCATTTT.

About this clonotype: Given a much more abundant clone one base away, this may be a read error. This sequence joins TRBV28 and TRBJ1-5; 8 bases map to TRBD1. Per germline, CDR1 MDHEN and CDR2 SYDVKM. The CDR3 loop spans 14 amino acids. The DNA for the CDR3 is TGTGCCAGCAGTTACGGACAGGGCAATCGGCCCCAGCATTTT. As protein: CASSYGQGNRPQHF.